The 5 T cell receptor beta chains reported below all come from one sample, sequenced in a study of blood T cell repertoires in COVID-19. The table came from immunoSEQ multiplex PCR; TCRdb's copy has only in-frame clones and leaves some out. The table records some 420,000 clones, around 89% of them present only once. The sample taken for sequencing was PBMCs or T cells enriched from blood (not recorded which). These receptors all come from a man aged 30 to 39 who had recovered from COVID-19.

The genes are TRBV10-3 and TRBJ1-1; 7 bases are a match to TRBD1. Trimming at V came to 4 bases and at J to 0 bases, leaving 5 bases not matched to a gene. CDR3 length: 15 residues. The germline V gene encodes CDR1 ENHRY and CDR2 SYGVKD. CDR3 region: CAISGDRSMNTEAFF. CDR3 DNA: TGTGCCATCAGTGGGGACAGAAGCATGAACACTGAAGCTTTCTTT.

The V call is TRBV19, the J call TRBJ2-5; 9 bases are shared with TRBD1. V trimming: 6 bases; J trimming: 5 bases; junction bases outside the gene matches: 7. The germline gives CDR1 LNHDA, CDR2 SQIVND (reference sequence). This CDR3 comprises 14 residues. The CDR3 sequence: CASSRTGDGETQYF. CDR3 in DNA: TGTGCCAGTAGCCGGACAGGGGATGGCGAGACCCAGTACTTC.

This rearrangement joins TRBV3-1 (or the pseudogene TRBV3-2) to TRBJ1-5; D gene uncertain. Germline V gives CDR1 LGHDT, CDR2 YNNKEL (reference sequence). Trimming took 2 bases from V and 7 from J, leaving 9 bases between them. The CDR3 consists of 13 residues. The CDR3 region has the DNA TGTGCCAGCAGCCAACAGGCAGAGCAGCCCCAGCATTTT. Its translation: CASSQQAEQPQHF.

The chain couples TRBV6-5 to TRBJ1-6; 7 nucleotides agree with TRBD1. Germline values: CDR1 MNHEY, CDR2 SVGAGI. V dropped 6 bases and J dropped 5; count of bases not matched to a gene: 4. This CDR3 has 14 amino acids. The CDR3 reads CASRRGQHNSPLHF. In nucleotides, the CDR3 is TGTGCCAGCAGGAGGGGACAGCATAATTCACCCCTCCACTTT.

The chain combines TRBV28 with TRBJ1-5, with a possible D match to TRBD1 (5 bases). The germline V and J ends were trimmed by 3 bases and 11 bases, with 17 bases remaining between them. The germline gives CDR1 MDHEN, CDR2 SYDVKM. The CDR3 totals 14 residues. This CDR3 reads CASSFDREVSAQHF. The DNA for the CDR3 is TGTGCCAGCAGTTTTGACAGAGAAGTTTCAGCCCAGCATTTT.